The 11 T cell receptor beta chains presented below share a single source sample, sequenced in a study of regulatory T cells in long-lasting Graves disease (dated by TCRdb to 2020 to 2023). Libraries were built with multiplex PCR. Sequencing took place on an Illumina HiSeq 4000. CDR3 regions were amplified by Arm-PCR with iRepertoire HTBI primers to construct TCR beta libraries. TCRdb reprocessed the public reads (quality trimming at Q25 with fastp, clone calling with MiXCR) and kept in-frame beta chains. Entries that share a CDR3 protein sequence are merged under the most common genes and DNA. The sample table records 400,000 to 450,000 distinct CDR3 sequences; about 20% of these occur just once. The top ten clonotypes cover over 25% of the sample. The sample's time point label, in plain terms: persistent/refractory GD, antithyroid drugs over 5 years with positive TRAb. For both TCR sequencing and RNA sequencing, RNA was extracted from PBMCs in TRIzol.

This specimen consisted of peripheral blood mononuclear cells (PBMCs), obtained when the disease was refractory, from a patient treated with antithyroid drugs. The receptors come from a female donor with Graves disease.

This clonotype was picked up many times. V is TRBV7-9 and J is TRBJ1-1; D gene unclear. Germline loops: CDR1 SEHNR, CDR2 FQNEAQ (reference sequence). Trimming shortened V by 1 base and J by 3 bases, and 12 bases separated the two germline ends. The length of the CDR3 is 15 residues. The CDR3, as DNA: TGTGCCAGCAGCTTAGTCTCCCCCGGCTACACTGAAGCTTTCTTT. It specifies CASSLVSPGYTEAFF.

This clonotype was counted between two and nine times. J is TRBJ2-2 and V is TRBV19; a possible D gene is TRBD2 (6 bases). The V gene lost 7 bases and the J gene lost 0 bases, with 18 bases spanning the gap. Germline V gene sequence: CDR1 LNHDA, CDR2 SQIVND (reference sequence). The CDR3 totals 17 residues. As DNA, the CDR3 is TGTGCCAGTACCCCAGACCCTGGCGGGGCGAACACCGGGGAGCTGTTTTTT. Protein: CASTPDPGGANTGELFF.

This clonotype came up many times. This sequence joins TRBV28 and TRBJ2-5, with 12 nucleotides matching TRBD2. This CDR3 region has 16 residues. Germline-derived CDR1 and CDR2 are MDHEN and SYDVKM. Germline trimming cut 2 bases from V and 4 bases from J; bases unmatched to any gene: 5. CDR3 DNA: TGTGCCAGCAGTTTACCCGGACTAGCGGGACGAGAGACCCAGTACTTC. Translating gives CASSLPGLAGRETQYF.

The rearrangement links TRBV19 to TRBJ2-7, with D tentatively TRBD2 (5 bases). V was pared by 1 base and J by 2 bases, with 9 bases between. This CDR3 contains 14 residues. Germline V gene lookup returns CDR1 LNHDA and CDR2 SQIVND (reference sequence). Here the CDR3 DNA reads TGTGCCAGTAGTATAGCGGGGAAAACCTACGAGCAGTACTTC. Amino acids: CASSIAGKTYEQYF.

This clonotype was observed many times. The chain is built from TRBV18 and TRBJ1-5; no clear D gene. The CDR3 covers 14 residues. Trimming pared 2 bases from V and 6 bases from J, leaving 11 bases between. Looked up from germline, CDR1 is KGHSH and CDR2 is LQKENI. CDR3 region: CASSPMQVGQPQHF. The CDR3 DNA sequence: TGTGCCAGCTCACCAATGCAGGTCGGTCAGCCCCAGCATTTT.

The chain combines TRBV30 with TRBJ1-5; D gene uncertain. The V gene lost 2 bases and the J gene lost 3 bases, with 11 bases spanning the gap. Germline CDR1 reads GTSNPN; CDR2 reads SVGIG (reference sequence). The CDR3 totals 14 residues. CDR3 region: CAWSQVQLNQPQHF. The CDR3 nucleotides are TGTGCCTGGAGTCAGGTACAACTCAATCAGCCCCAGCATTTT.

This clonotype has a count of ten or more. V gene TRBV7-9 combines with J gene TRBJ1-5; possibly TRBD1 for D (5 bases). In germline, CDR1 is SEHNR, CDR2 FQNEAQ (reference sequence). The CDR3 has 13 amino acids. V was cut by 6 bases and J by 1 base, with 7 bases left in between. The CDR3 nucleotides are TGTGCCAGCAGTCGGGACAGCAATCAGCCCCAGCATTTT. It translates to CASSRDSNQPQHF.

This clonotype was detected a few times. The genes are TRBV19 and TRBJ2-6; D is unclear. CDR1 is LNHDA, CDR2 SQIVND, per germline (reference sequence). The CDR3 totals 16 residues. Trimming shortened V by 5 bases and J by 0 bases, and 11 bases separated the two germline ends. The chain's CDR3 is CASSPGVPSGANVLTF. Written as DNA, the CDR3 is TGTGCCAGTAGTCCTGGGGTCCCCTCTGGGGCCAACGTCCTGACTTTC.

The rearrangement links TRBV12-3 or TRBV12-4 to TRBJ1-1; D possibly corresponds to TRBD1 (5 bases). This CDR3 spans 15 amino acids. Trimming took 4 bases from V and 0 from J, leaving 12 bases between them. CDR3 in amino acids: CASSSLRVLNTEAFF. Here the CDR3 DNA reads TGTGCCAGCAGTTCACTCAGGGTTCTGAACACTGAAGCTTTCTTT.

This clonotype was picked up many times. The genes are TRBV28 and TRBJ2-2; weak D call: TRBD1 (6 bases). Trimming cost V 2 bases and J 7 bases, with 20 bases left between them. The CDR3 has 17 amino acids. Germline-derived CDR1 and CDR2 are MDHEN and SYDVKM. Here the CDR3 DNA reads TGTGCCAGCAGTTTAGCCTCAGGTCGGACAGTTTTCGGGGAGCTGTTTTTT. It codes for CASSLASGRTVFGELFF.

The rearrangement uses TRBV20-1 and TRBJ2-7; D may be TRBD1 (5 bases). With 6 bases removed from V and 1 base from J, the gap between germline ends came to 16 bases. Germline CDR1 reads DFQATT; CDR2 reads SNEGSKA (reference sequence). CDR3 length: 14 amino acids. The CDR3 loop reads CSARAYRSSYEQYF. The CDR3 DNA is TGCAGTGCCCGAGCCTACAGGTCTTCCTACGAGCAGTACTTC.